A single sample gave rise to the 32 T cell receptor beta chains below, sequenced in a study of metastatic and nonmetastatic thyroid tumors. TCRdb re-called clones via MiXCR from the PCR reads. The repertoire includes about 18,000 clones, 34% of them detected once, and over 8% sits in the top ten. All patients reached thyroid surgery having received no treatment beforehand. Sequencing was performed on tumor tissue. The receptors here all came from a male donor with papillary thyroid cancer or a benign thyroid nodule (not recorded which). Some clones in this sample may be carry-over from other donors' samples.

V usage is TRBV7-9 and J usage is TRBJ1-2; D ambiguous. The CDR3 runs to 13 residues. Germline-derived CDR1 and CDR2 are SEHNR and FQNEAQ (reference sequence). V was clipped by 5 bases and J by 4 bases, with 11 bases between them. The CDR3 sequence: CASSRVQSYGYTF. CDR3 bases: TGTGCCAGCAGCCGGGTACAGTCCTATGGCTACACCTTC.

The sample holds many counts of this clone. This clone may be a read error of a much larger clone one base away. This chain joins TRBV5-1 and TRBJ1-1; a weak D match, TRBD1 (5 bases). Per germline, CDR1 SGHRS and CDR2 YFSETQ. V was cut by 3 bases and J by 5 bases, with 14 bases left in between. The CDR3 runs 14 residues. The chain's CDR3 is CASSSTGGSTEAFF. DNA of the CDR3: TGCGCCAGCAGCTCCACTGGGGGTAGTACTGAAGCTTTCTTT. Complete variable domain (other parts from reference TRBV5-1 and TRBJ1-1): KAGVTQTPRYLIKTRGQQVTLSCSPISGHRSVSWYQQTPGQGLQFLFEYFSETQRNKGNFPGRFSGRQFSNSRSEMNVSTLELGDSALYLCASSSTGGSTEAFFGQGTRLTVV.

This clone showed up just a few times. The rearrangement uses TRBV24-1 and TRBJ2-1, with D hard to call. CDR1 and CDR2 from the germline V gene are KGHDR and SFDVKD. Trimming pared 4 bases from V and 0 bases from J, leaving 6 bases between. There are 14 residues in the CDR3. CDR3 in amino acids: CATSDPPSYNEQFF. The CDR3, as DNA: TGTGCCACCAGTGACCCCCCCTCCTACAATGAGCAGTTCTTC.

This clone has just a few counts. J is TRBJ2-5 and V is TRBV29-1; D may be TRBD2 (5 bases). This CDR3 has 15 residues. CDR1 SQVTM and CDR2 ANQGSEA come from the germline V gene. The V end was cut by 5 bases, the J end by 3 bases, with 19 bases between. CDR3 DNA: TGCAGCGTTAGCGACGTCGGAGGCCTAGAAGAGACCCAGTACTTC. It is translated as CSVSDVGGLEETQYF.

A note on this clone: This may be a read error, as it is one base from a much larger clone. The J gene is TRBJ2-1, the V gene TRBV7-5. TRBV7-5 constitutes a pseudogene. CDR3 length: 19 amino acids. CDR3 sequence reads: CARSFQANTLNLTYNEQFF. In nucleotides, the CDR3 is TGTGCCAGGAGCTTTCAGGCAAACACCCTTAACTTAACCTACAATGAGCAGTTCTTC.

Concerning this clone: A read error may produce the germline difference seen at one junction end. CDR3 bases: TGTGCCAGCCGCTTTTCCGGTGGTGTATATGAGCAGTTCTTC. Its translation: CASRFSGGVYEQFF. J is TRBJ2-1 and V is TRBV11-3; D is unclear. CDR3 length: 14 amino acids. Germline V CDR1 and CDR2: SGHNT, YENEEA.

This clone appeared many times. The chain employs TRBV6-1 and TRBJ1-1, with D possibly matching TRBD1 (6 bases). Per germline, CDR1 MNHNS and CDR2 SASEGT. Trimming stripped 3 bases from V and 1 base from J, with 12 bases between. This CDR3 is built from 15 residues. CDR3 sequence: CASSEYEQGNTEAFF. As DNA, the CDR3 is TGTGCCAGCAGTGAGTATGAACAGGGGAACACTGAAGCTTTCTTT.

The CDR3 is CASTYIGGYEQYF. The CDR3 DNA follows: TGCGCCAGCACCTACATCGGGGGGTACGAGCAGTACTTC. The gene calls are TRBV5-1 and TRBJ2-7, with 7 bases lining up with TRBD2. CDR3 length equals 13 residues. After removal of 6 bases from V and 4 bases from J, the junction contained 7 bases not matched to a gene. CDR1 is SGHRS and CDR2 is YFSETQ in the germline V gene.

Many counts were recorded for this clone. The rearrangement joins TRBV4-2 to TRBJ2-3; TRBD2 matches 8 bases. Germline V gene data show CDR1 as LGHNA and CDR2 as YNFKEQ. The CDR3 is 16 residues long. The V gene end was trimmed by 4 bases and the J gene end by 2 bases; junction bases not matched to a gene: 8. The CDR3 bases are TGTGCCAGCAGCCCGGGAGGGGCCCGGCACACAGATACGCAGTATTTT. This translates into CASSPGGARHTDTQYF.

This chain connects TRBV2 to TRBJ1-5, with D tentatively TRBD1 (5 bases). Deletions cut 6 bases from V and 3 bases from J, with 15 bases between. Germline assignment: CDR1 SNHLY and CDR2 FYNNEI. The CDR3 spans 15 residues. The CDR3: CASRAGTAFNQPQHF. The CDR3 DNA reads TGTGCCAGCAGAGCCGGGACGGCGTTCAATCAGCCCCAGCATTTT.

As regards this clone: An end of the junction differs from the germline gene, which may be a read error. The CDR3 bases are TGCGCCAGAAGCTGGGGGACTAGCGGGAGGCGGGGGTCGGAGACACAGTACTTC. Its translation is CARSWGTSGRRGSETQYF. The genes are TRBV5-1 and TRBJ2-5; 15 bases map to TRBD2. The CDR3 contains 18 residues. Germline V gene data show CDR1 as SGHRS and CDR2 as YFSETQ.

The V gene is TRBV12-3 or TRBV12-4, the J gene TRBJ1-1; no clear D. CDR3 length: 12 amino acids. With 3 bases removed from V and 6 bases from J, the gap between germline ends came to 8 bases. CDR3 coding DNA: TGTGCCAGCAGTTTTCAAACAGCTGAAGCTTTCTTT. The encoded protein is CASSFQTAEAFF.

This clone was picked up a small number of times. The V call is TRBV27, the J call TRBJ1-6; D uncertain. CDR1 and CDR2 from the germline V gene are MNHEY and SMNVEV (reference sequence). Trimming removed 9 bases at V and 4 bases at J, with 10 bases between. The CDR3 runs 13 residues. In nucleotides, the CDR3 is TGTGCCAGTAGTCCGGTATATAATTCACCCCTCCACTTT. Its protein is CASSPVYNSPLHF.

The chain carries TRBV13 and TRBJ2-7; perhaps TRBD2 as D (5 bases). Germline V gene lookup returns CDR1 PRHDT and CDR2 FYEKMQ (reference sequence). The CDR3 is 15 amino acids. Trimming left V 8 bases short and J 6 bases short, with 23 bases between. The CDR3 region is CASALLGALGSEQYF. The CDR3 nucleotides are TGTGCCAGCGCCCTGCTGGGAGCGCTCGGTTCCGAGCAGTACTTC.

This clone was picked up many times. The rearrangement joins TRBV30 to TRBJ2-7, with 11 bases identical to TRBD2. V trimming: 4 bases; J trimming: 4 bases; junction bases outside the gene matches: 12. This CDR3 comprises 16 residues. Per the germline V gene, CDR1 is GTSNPN and CDR2 is SVGIG (reference sequence). The CDR3 region has the DNA TGTGCCTGGACCCCACCCGAGACTAGCGGGAAATACGAGCAGTACTTC. Its translation is CAWTPPETSGKYEQYF.

Many counts were recorded for this clone. The chain links TRBV14 to TRBJ1-3, with TRBD1 as a possible D gene (6 bases). V was clipped by 3 bases and J by 5 bases, with 11 bases between them. The CDR3 sequence is 14 residues long. Germline CDR1 is SGHDN and CDR2 is FVKESK. The CDR3 DNA sequence: TGTGCCAGCAGCCACTCAGGGGCGAGAAACACCATATATTTT. This sequence encodes CASSHSGARNTIYF.

Many counts were recorded for this clone. The chain is built from TRBV3-1 and TRBJ1-4; a weak D match, TRBD1 (5 bases). Germline CDR1 reads LGHDT; CDR2 reads YNNKEL (reference sequence). Trimming left V 1 base short and J 6 bases short, with 15 bases between. This CDR3 is 16 amino acids long. Here the CDR3 reads CASSQGRGRGHEKLFF. CDR3 DNA sequence: TGTGCCAGCAGCCAAGGGAGGGGCCGGGGCCATGAAAAACTGTTTTTT.

The chain uses TRBV5-1 and TRBJ2-5, with TRBD2 as a possible D gene (6 bases). Between the trimmed V and J ends, which lost 1 base and 2 bases, there was a span of 12 bases. This CDR3 is 15 amino acids long. Germline values: CDR1 SGHRS, CDR2 YFSETQ. The CDR3 is CASSLLGLVQETQYF. The CDR3 nucleotides read TGCGCCAGCAGCTTGTTGGGACTCGTGCAAGAGACCCAGTACTTC.

This rearrangement joins TRBV15 to TRBJ2-7; the match to TRBD1 covers 9 bases. J lost 5 bases, V lost 1 base, and 6 bases had no gene match. CDR3 size: 15 residues. The germline gives CDR1 LNHNV, CDR2 YYDKDF (reference sequence). Here the CDR3 DNA reads TGTGCCACCAGCAGAGCGCCGACAGGGGGAAACGAGCAGTACTTC. It specifies CATSRAPTGGNEQYF. The full variable domain, rest sourced from reference TRBV15 and TRBJ2-7, is DAMVIQNPRYQVTQFGKPVTLSCSQTLNHNVMYWYQQKSSQAPKLLFHYYDKDFNNEADTPDNFQSRRPNTSFCFLDIRSPGLGDTAMYLCATSRAPTGGNEQYFGPGTRLTVT.

Comments on this clone: One end of the junction varies from germline; a read error may be responsible. The genes are TRBV20-1 and TRBJ2-4, with 7 positions matching TRBD1. This CDR3 is 17 amino acids long. CDR1 is DFQATT, CDR2 SNEGSKA, per germline (reference sequence). The CDR3 loop is CSARKGQSLYGKNTQYF. In DNA form, the CDR3 reads TGCAGTGCTAGGAAGGGACAGAGCTTGTATGGAAAAAACACTCAGTACTTC.

By share of the sample, this clone is large. CDR3 sequence reads: CSASVVRGPQHF. In nucleotides, the CDR3 is TGCAGTGCTAGCGTCGTCCGTGGGCCCCAGCATTTT. The chain carries TRBV20-1 and TRBJ1-5; no firm D call. Germline V gives CDR1 DFQATT, CDR2 SNEGSKA (reference sequence). V shed 3 bases and J shed 9 bases, with 12 bases lying between them. The CDR3 covers 12 residues.

This clone appeared many times. This chain links TRBV7-2 with TRBJ1-5; D is perhaps TRBD1 (6 bases). Germline lookup yields CDR1 SGHTA and CDR2 FQGNSA. Trimming took 6 bases from V and 2 from J, leaving 14 bases between them. The CDR3 runs to 15 residues. The CDR3 here is CASRPGGLGNQPQHF. The CDR3, as DNA: TGTGCCAGCAGGCCCGGGGGGCTGGGCAATCAGCCCCAGCATTTT.

This clone is labeled medium-sized. The CDR3 protein is CASSAGTSGEILDPYNEQFF. In DNA form, the CDR3 reads TGCGCCAGCAGCGCCGGGACTAGCGGGGAAATCCTCGACCCATACAATGAGCAGTTCTTC. The rearrangement joins TRBV5-1 to TRBJ2-1; TRBD2 matches 13 bases. The CDR3 totals 20 residues. The junction had 17 bases not matched to a gene; V was cut back by 4 bases and J by 4 bases. Germline V gene data show CDR1 as SGHRS and CDR2 as YFSETQ.

This clone was counted ten times or more. The V and J genes are TRBV18 and TRBJ1-4; D may be TRBD1 (5 bases). Germline values: CDR1 KGHSH, CDR2 LQKENI. The CDR3 runs 16 residues. The germline V and J ends were trimmed by 6 bases and 5 bases, with 19 bases remaining between them. The CDR3 spells CASSLQTGGYNEKLFF. In DNA, the CDR3 is TGTGCCAGCTCCCTCCAGACCGGGGGTTACAATGAAAAACTGTTTTTT.

This clone was seen a few times. For the CDR3, the DNA is TGTGCCAGCAGTTTACGGAGTCTCACCTACGAGCAGTACTTC. Translation: CASSLRSLTYEQYF. The chain has TRBV28 and TRBJ2-7; D not certain. There are 14 residues in the CDR3. Germline assignment: CDR1 MDHEN and CDR2 SYDVKM. V shed 2 bases and J shed 2 bases, with 10 bases lying between them.

This clone was detected ten times or more. V gene TRBV5-1 combines with J gene TRBJ2-2, with 13 bases aligning to TRBD2. The CDR3 loop spans 18 amino acids. CDR1 and CDR2 from the germline V gene are SGHRS and YFSETQ. V dropped 6 bases and J dropped 2; count of bases not matched to a gene: 10. As DNA, the CDR3 is TGCGCCAGCACCGGACTAGCGGGAGAACTGTACAACACCGGGGAGCTGTTTTTT. It translates to CASTGLAGELYNTGELFF. The complete variable domain, with remaining parts taken from reference TRBV5-1 and TRBJ2-2, reads KAGVTQTPRYLIKTRGQQVTLSCSPISGHRSVSWYQQTPGQGLQFLFEYFSETQRNKGNFPGRFSGRQFSNSRSEMNVSTLELGDSALYLCASTGLAGELYNTGELFFGEGSRLTVL.

The chain employs TRBV5-1 and TRBJ1-2; D gene ambiguous. The CDR3 consists of 11 residues. With 3 bases removed from V and 4 bases from J, the gap between germline ends came to 4 bases. The V gene's germline CDR1 is SGHRS and CDR2 YFSETQ. CDR3 amino acids: CASSSGYGYTF. The CDR3 DNA sequence: TGCGCCAGCAGCTCAGGCTATGGCTACACCTTC.

The chain has TRBV6-4 and TRBJ2-3; 13 nucleotides agree with TRBD2. The CDR3 runs 15 residues. Germline assignment: CDR1 MRHNA and CDR2 SNTAGT. After removal of 6 bases from V and 5 bases from J, the junction contained 5 bases not matched to a gene. The CDR3 sequence: CASRRTSGGIDTQYF. CDR3 nucleotides: TGTGCCAGCAGGCGGACTAGCGGGGGTATAGATACGCAGTATTTT.

This clone has at least ten counts. The chain joins TRBV7-9 to TRBJ2-3; 11 bases are a match to TRBD2. CDR3 length: 16 residues. The germline V gene encodes CDR1 SEHNR and CDR2 FQNEAQ (reference sequence). J lost 0 bases, V lost 5 bases, and 4 bases had no gene match. The CDR3 here is CASSARLAGSTDTQYF. In DNA form, the CDR3 reads TGTGCCAGCAGCGCCCGACTAGCGGGGAGCACAGATACGCAGTATTTT.

Only one count was recorded for this clone. The V and J genes are TRBV20-1 and TRBJ2-7; D is unclear. V shed 7 bases and J shed 4 bases, with 14 bases lying between them. The CDR3 length is 12 residues. CDR1 and CDR2 (germline): DFQATT, SNEGSKA (reference sequence). The CDR3 loop is CSVPTRLYEQYF. In DNA form, the CDR3 reads TGCAGTGTCCCGACCCGGCTATACGAGCAGTACTTC.

There are many counts of this clone. This sample also contains other DNA sequences that code for the same CDR3. V and J are TRBV29-1 and TRBJ2-3; no clear D. Trimming left V 3 bases short and J 3 bases short, with 7 bases between. In germline, CDR1 is SQVTM, CDR2 ANQGSEA. CDR3 length equals 12 residues. The CDR3: CSVDVGTDTQYF. As DNA, the CDR3 is TGCAGCGTTGATGTTGGAACAGATACGCAGTATTTT.

This clone showed up many times. This chain's CDR3 is CASSLVGGQETQYF. The CDR3 region has the DNA TGTGCCAGCAGCTTAGTAGGGGGTCAAGAGACCCAGTACTTC. The chain joins TRBV7-9 to TRBJ2-5; the D gene is possibly TRBD1 (6 bases). V lost 1 base, J lost 2 bases, and 8 bases lay in between. CDR3 length equals 14 residues. Germline V gene lookup returns CDR1 SEHNR and CDR2 FQNEAQ (reference sequence).